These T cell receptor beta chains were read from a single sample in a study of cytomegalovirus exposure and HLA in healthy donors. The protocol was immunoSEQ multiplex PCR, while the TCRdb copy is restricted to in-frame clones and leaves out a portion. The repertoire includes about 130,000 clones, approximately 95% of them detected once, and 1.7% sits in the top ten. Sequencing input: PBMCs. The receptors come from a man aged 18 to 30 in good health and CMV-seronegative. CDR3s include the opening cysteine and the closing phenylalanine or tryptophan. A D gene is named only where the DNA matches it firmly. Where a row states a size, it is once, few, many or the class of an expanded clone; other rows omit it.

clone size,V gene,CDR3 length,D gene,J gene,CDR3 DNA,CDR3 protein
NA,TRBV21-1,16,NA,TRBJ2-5,TGTGCCAGCAGCACCCTTCGCGACCCGGGCCAAGAGACCCAGTACTTC,CASSTLRDPGQETQYF
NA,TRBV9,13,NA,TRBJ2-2,TGTGCCAGCAGCGTAGGGGGACACGGGGAGCTGTTTTTT,CASSVGGHGELFF
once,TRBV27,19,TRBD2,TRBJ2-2,TGTGCCAGCATTCTCGTGGTAGCGGGACTTGTAGTCGGCTCCGGGGAGCTGTTTTTT,CASILVVAGLVVGSGELFF
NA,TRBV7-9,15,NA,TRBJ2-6,TGTGCCAGCAGCCTTGGGAGGCCTGGGGCCAACGTCCTGACTTTC,CASSLGRPGANVLTF
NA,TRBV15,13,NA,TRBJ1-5,TGTGCCACCAGCAGAGGTACTGATCAGCCCCAGCATTTT,CATSRGTDQPQHF
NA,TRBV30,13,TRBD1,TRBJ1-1,TGTGCCTGGAGTAGACAGGGGAACACTGAAGCTTTCTTT,CAWSRQGNTEAFF
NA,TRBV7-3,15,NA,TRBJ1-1,TGTGCCAGCAGCTTCATCAGGGGAAGGAACACTGAAGCTTTCTTT,CASSFIRGRNTEAFF
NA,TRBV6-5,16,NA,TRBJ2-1,TGTGCCAGCAGTTACTCCTTGCGAGGCCCCTACAATGAGCAGTTCTTC,CASSYSLRGPYNEQFF
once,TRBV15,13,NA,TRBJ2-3,TGTGCCACCAGCAGCTCACACACAGATACGCAGTATTTT,CATSSSHTDTQYF
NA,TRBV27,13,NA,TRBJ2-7,TGTGCCAGCAGTTTTCCAGGGTCCTACGAGCAGTACTTC,CASSFPGSYEQYF
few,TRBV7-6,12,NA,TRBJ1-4,TGTGCCAGCAGCCAAACGAGGGTGGAACTGTTTTTT,CASSQTRVELFF
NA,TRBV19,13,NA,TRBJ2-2,TGTGCCAGTAGTCAGACCACAGCCGGGGAGCTGTTTTTT,CASSQTTAGELFF
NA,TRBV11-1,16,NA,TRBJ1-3,TGTGCCAGCAGCCTGGGAAGGGGGACAACTGGAAACACCATATATTTT,CASSLGRGTTGNTIYF
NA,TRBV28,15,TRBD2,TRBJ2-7,TGTGCCAGCAGTCGAATCCGGGACTACTCATACGAGCAGTACTTC,CASSRIRDYSYEQYF
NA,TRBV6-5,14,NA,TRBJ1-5,TGTGCCAGCAGGGCGGGAACCGGCAATCAGCCCCAGCATTTT,CASRAGTGNQPQHF
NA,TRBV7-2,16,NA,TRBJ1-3,TGTGCCAGCAGCTTAGGCTCAGGGGTTGCTGGAAACACCATATATTTT,CASSLGSGVAGNTIYF
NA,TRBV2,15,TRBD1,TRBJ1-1,TGTGCCAGCAGCCATACGACAGGGCTACTAGCTGAAGCTTTCTTT,CASSHTTGLLAEAFF
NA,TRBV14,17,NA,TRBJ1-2,TGTGCCAGCAGCCAAGAATACTTCCCAGGGTTTTCGGGTGGCTACACCTTC,CASSQEYFPGFSGGYTF
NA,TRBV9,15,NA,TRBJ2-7,TGTGCCAGCAGTCGCGCGTCGGGGGTATCCTACGAGCAGTACTTC,CASSRASGVSYEQYF
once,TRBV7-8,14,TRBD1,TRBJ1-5,TGTGCCAGCAGCTTAAGGGGACAGCATCAGCCCCAGCATTTT,CASSLRGQHQPQHF
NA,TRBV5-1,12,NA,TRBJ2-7,TGCGCCAGCAGCGAGGGCCCCTACGAGCAGTACTTC,CASSEGPYEQYF
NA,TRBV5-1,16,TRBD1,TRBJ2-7,TGCGCCAGCAGCTTCCCTACCTCCGGGACAGGCTACGAGCAGTACTTC,CASSFPTSGTGYEQYF
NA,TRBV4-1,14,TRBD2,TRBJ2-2,TGCGCCAGCAGTCCGGGACTAGTGACCGGGGAGCTGTTTTTT,CASSPGLVTGELFF
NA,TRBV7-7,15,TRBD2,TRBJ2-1,TGTGCCAGCAGCAGGGGACTAGCGGGAATCAATGAGCAGTTCTTC,CASSRGLAGINEQFF
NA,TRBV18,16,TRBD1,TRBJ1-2,TGTGCCAGCTCACCTCGGACAGGGGAGGATTCTCGTGGCTACACCTTC,CASSPRTGEDSRGYTF
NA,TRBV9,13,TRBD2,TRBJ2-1,TGTGCCAGCAGGCCAGCGGGAGGGAATGAGCAGTTCTTC,CASRPAGGNEQFF
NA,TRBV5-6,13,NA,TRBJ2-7,TGTGCCAGCAGCTTTGGACTCTCCTACGAGCAGTACTTC,CASSFGLSYEQYF
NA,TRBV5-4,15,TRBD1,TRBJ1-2,TGTGCCATCCCCCATGTCTTAGGGGGCGCGCATGGCTACACCTTC,CAIPHVLGGAHGYTF
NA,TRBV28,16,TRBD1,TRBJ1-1,TGTGCCAGCAGTTTATTTGGGACAGGGGGGAACACTGAAGCTTTCTTT,CASSLFGTGGNTEAFF
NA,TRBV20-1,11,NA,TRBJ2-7,TGCAGTGGTAAAGGACTCTACGAGCAGTACTTC,CSGKGLYEQYF
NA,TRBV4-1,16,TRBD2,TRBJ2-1,TGCGCCAGCAGCCAAAGGACTAGCCCAACCTACAATGAGCAGTTCTTC,CASSQRTSPTYNEQFF
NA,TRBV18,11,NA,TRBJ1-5,TGTGCCAGCTCCATCGGGGGGGACCAGCATTTT,CASSIGGDQHF
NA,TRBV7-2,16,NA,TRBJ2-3,TGTGCCAGCAGCTGGGGGGCGGGAGCGAGCACAGATACGCAGTATTTT,CASSWGAGASTDTQYF
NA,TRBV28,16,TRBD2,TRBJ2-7,TGTGCCAGCAGTTCCGCTGATTCTAGCGGATCTTACGAGCAGTACTTC,CASSSADSSGSYEQYF
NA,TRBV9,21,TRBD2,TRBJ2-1,TGTGCCAGCAGCGCCGGTCTTGGGGGACTAGCGGGAGCATCCTCCTACAATGAGCAGTTCTTC,CASSAGLGGLAGASSYNEQFF
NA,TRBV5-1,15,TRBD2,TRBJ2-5,TGCGCCAGCAGCCTCGGACTAGCGGGACAAGAGACCCAGTACTTC,CASSLGLAGQETQYF
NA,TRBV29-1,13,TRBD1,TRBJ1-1,TGCAGCGCCGCGACAGGGGCGAACACTGAAGCTTTCTTT,CSAATGANTEAFF
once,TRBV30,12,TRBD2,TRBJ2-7,TGTGCCTGGACCGGGGGGACTTACGAGCAGTACTTC,CAWTGGTYEQYF
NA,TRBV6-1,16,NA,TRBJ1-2,TGTGCCAGCAGTGAAGCCTCTCCGAGCCAGGGCTATGGCTACACCTTC,CASSEASPSQGYGYTF
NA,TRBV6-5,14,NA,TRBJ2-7,TGTGCCAGCAGTAGGCCGCAGGCCCCCTACGAGCAGTACTTC,CASSRPQAPYEQYF
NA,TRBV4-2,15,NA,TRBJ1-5,TGTGCCAGCAGCCGGACAACTGAGAGCAATCAGCCCCAGCATTTT,CASSRTTESNQPQHF
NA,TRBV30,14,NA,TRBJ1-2,TGTGCCTGCCAACTCAGGGGCGCCAACTATGGCTACACCTTC,CACQLRGANYGYTF
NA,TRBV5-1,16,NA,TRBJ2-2,TGCGCCAGCAGCTATGAAACAGGGCCAGGGGTCGGGGAGCTGTTTTTT,CASSYETGPGVGELFF
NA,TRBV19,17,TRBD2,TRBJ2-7,TGTGCCAGTAGTATCCCGGGACTAGCGGGAGCCCACTACGAGCAGTACTTC,CASSIPGLAGAHYEQYF
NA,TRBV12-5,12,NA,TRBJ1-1,TGTGCTAGTGGTTTGCCGAGCACTGAAGCTTTCTTT,CASGLPSTEAFF